Below, 10 T cell receptor beta chains from the same sample are listed, as sequenced in a study of response to subunit inactivated influenza vaccine. TCRdb re-called the RT-PCR reads through MiXCR, storing one row per CDR3 protein. The table lists some 180,000 distinct CDR3 sequences, about 9% of them singletons. The specimen was non-naive T cells sorted from PBMCs, collected on the day of vaccination. The receptors shown here come from a man aged 45-60 years who received an inactivated influenza vaccine.

The CDR3 coding sequence is TGTGCCAGCAGTCAACTAGCGGGAGCGAACACCGGGGAGCTGTTTTTT. This codes for CASSQLAGANTGELFF. This chain links TRBV11-3 with TRBJ2-2, with 11 positions matching TRBD2. The CDR3 runs 16 residues. Looked up from germline, CDR1 is SGHNT and CDR2 is YENEEA. J lost 0 bases, V lost 6 bases, and 3 bases had no gene match. The variable domain in full, completed from reference TRBV11-3 and TRBJ2-2, reads EAGVVQSPRYKIIEKKQPVAFWCNPISGHNTLYWYLQNLGQGPELLIRYENEEAVDDSQLPKDRFSAERLKGVDSTLKIQPAELGDSAVYLCASSQLAGANTGELFFGEGSRLTVL.

This clonotype was recorded a few times. The rearrangement links TRBV5-1 to TRBJ2-3; TRBD2 matches 9 bases. J lost 7 bases, V lost 1 base, and 7 bases had no gene match. Germline V gives CDR1 SGHRS, CDR2 YFSETQ. The CDR3 runs 15 residues. The CDR3 nucleotides are TGCGCCAGCAGCTTGCGGGTAGCGGGGGAGAATACGCAGTATTTT. Translation: CASSLRVAGENTQYF.

The table lists this clonotype with a few counts. The V gene is TRBV13, the J gene TRBJ2-3; D not certain. Trimming took 5 bases from V and 3 from J, leaving 12 bases between them. This CDR3 is built from 14 residues. Germline CDR1 PRHDT, CDR2 FYEKMQ (reference sequence). CDR3 sequence (DNA): TGTGCCAGCAGCATCCGGACGGGTACAGATACGCAGTATTTT. Amino acid sequence: CASSIRTGTDTQYF.

This clonotype was counted only a few times. The chain uses TRBV29-1 and TRBJ2-1; D not resolved. Germline V gives CDR1 SQVTM, CDR2 ANQGSEA. V lost 7 bases and J lost 8, with 18 bases in between. The CDR3 extends over 13 amino acids. CDR3 DNA: TGCAGCGCCTCGGCCCAGGCTGGCCATGAGCAGTTCTTC. Translated, it gives CSASAQAGHEQFF.

This clonotype showed up many times. The rearrangement links TRBV20-1 to TRBJ2-1; 8 bases are shared with TRBD2. The CDR3 covers 13 residues. In germline, CDR1 is DFQATT, CDR2 SNEGSKA (reference sequence). V trimming: 8 bases; J trimming: 7 bases; junction bases outside the gene matches: 10. The CDR3 DNA reads TGCAGTTCGACACCGGGGGGGGTAAATGAGCAGTTCTTC. Protein sequence: CSSTPGGVNEQFF.

This clonotype came up many times. The chain is built from TRBV4-3 and TRBJ2-1; D may match TRBD1 or TRBD2 (5 bases each). CDR3 size: 16 residues. Between the trimmed V and J ends, which lost 3 bases and 5 bases, there was a span of 17 bases. Germline-derived CDR1 and CDR2 are LGHNA and YSLEER. CDR3 amino acids: CASSHPPGTGDNEQFF. The CDR3 DNA is TGCGCCAGCAGCCACCCCCCCGGGACGGGTGACAATGAGCAGTTCTTC.

This clonotype was observed a few times. The gene calls are TRBV7-7 and TRBJ2-5; D is unresolved. The CDR3 runs 14 residues. Germline-derived CDR1 and CDR2 are SSHAT and FNYEAQ (reference sequence). V lost 5 bases and J 4 bases, leaving 14 bases between the germline ends. The CDR3 DNA is TGTGCCAGCAGCGATCCGGGCTTTTCAGAGACCCAGTACTTC. Amino acid sequence: CASSDPGFSETQYF.

The V call is TRBV2, the J call TRBJ2-2; 10 nucleotides line up with TRBD1. The CDR3 covers 14 residues. J gave up 5 bases and V 7 bases, and 4 bases lay outside the gene matches. The V gene's germline CDR1 is SNHLY and CDR2 FYNNEI. This chain's CDR3 is CASIGQGGTGELFF. The CDR3 region has the DNA TGTGCCAGCATTGGACAGGGGGGGACCGGGGAGCTGTTTTTT.

This clonotype has a count of ten or more. V is TRBV6-5 and J is TRBJ1-1, with no clear D. V was clipped by 0 bases and J by 4 bases, with 12 bases between them. The CDR3 contains 15 residues. From germline, CDR1 is MNHEY and CDR2 SVGAGI. CDR3 amino acids: CASSYSIRAGTEAFF. DNA for the CDR3: TGTGCCAGCAGTTACTCGATACGGGCTGGCACTGAAGCTTTCTTT.

This clonotype showed up many times. The gene calls are TRBV20-1 and TRBJ1-1; unclear D gene. This CDR3 has 14 residues. The V end lost 6 bases, the J end lost 2 bases, and 16 bases lay between the germline ends. Germline V lookup: CDR1 DFQATT, CDR2 SNEGSKA (reference sequence). This chain's CDR3 is CSAGSAYPNTEAFF. CDR3 nucleotide sequence: TGCAGTGCCGGATCCGCTTACCCTAACACTGAAGCTTTCTTT.